One sample yielded the 10 T cell receptor beta chains listed below, sequenced in a study of blood T cell repertoires in COVID-19. Libraries were prepared by immunoSEQ multiplex PCR; TCRdb keeps only in-frame clonotypes and omits some of them. The sample lists 250,000 to 350,000 clones, about 90% occurring once. Sequencing input: peripheral blood. All receptors derive from a woman aged 45-59 years with COVID-19, enrolled during active disease.

The chain has TRBV3-1 (or the pseudogene TRBV3-2) and TRBJ2-4; TRBD2 agrees at 9 bases. The germline gives CDR1 LGHDT, CDR2 YNNKEL (reference sequence). The CDR3 runs 17 residues. J lost 3 bases, V lost 4 bases, and 10 bases had no gene match. The CDR3 reads CASSLGVAGDVKNIQYF. CDR3 bases: TGTGCCAGCAGCCTCGGAGTAGCGGGAGATGTCAAAAACATTCAGTACTTC.

The V and J genes are TRBV30 and TRBJ1-6; D is uncertain. V was trimmed by 4 bases and J by 1 base, leaving 11 bases between them. The CDR3 sequence is 15 residues long. CDR1 and CDR2 from the germline V gene are GTSNPN and SVGIG (reference sequence). The CDR3 nucleotides are TGTGCCTGGAATGTGGGGAGGTCCTATAATTCACCCCTCCACTTT. As protein: CAWNVGRSYNSPLHF.

J is TRBJ2-5 and V is TRBV30; TRBD1 aligns across 10 bases. The ends lost 2 bases at V and 5 bases at J; junction bases unmatched: 14. Per the germline V gene, CDR1 is GTSNPN and CDR2 is SVGIG (reference sequence). This CDR3 spans 17 amino acids. The CDR3 loop is CAWSLSSLTGGEETQYF. CDR3 DNA: TGTGCCTGGAGTCTTTCCTCTTTGACAGGGGGCGAGGAGACCCAGTACTTC.

Written as DNA, the CDR3 is TGTGCCAGCAGCGGACCCGGGACTAGCAAGGCAGATACGCAGTATTTT. Protein product: CASSGPGTSKADTQYF. The V gene is TRBV5-6, the J gene TRBJ2-3, with 9 bases matching TRBD2. Germline V gene lookup returns CDR1 SGHDT and CDR2 YYEEEE. V was pared by 4 bases and J by 4 bases, with 10 bases of the junction left unmatched. The CDR3 is 16 amino acids.

The chain carries TRBV5-1 and TRBJ2-1; 9 bases map to TRBD2. Germline lookup yields CDR1 SGHRS and CDR2 YFSETQ. The CDR3 sequence is 15 residues long. V lost 0 bases, J lost 6 bases, and 4 bases stayed unmatched. The CDR3 loop is CASSLAAGGSNEQFF. The CDR3 region has the DNA TGCGCCAGCAGCTTGGCTGCGGGAGGGTCCAATGAGCAGTTCTTC.

The chain employs TRBV7-9 and TRBJ2-5; 12 nucleotides agree with TRBD1. The CDR3 length is 15 residues. Germline V gene data show CDR1 as SEHNR and CDR2 as FQNEAQ (reference sequence). With V trimmed by 4 bases and J by 3 bases, 3 bases remained unmatched. CDR3 protein: CASSYGTGGKETQYF. The CDR3 DNA is TGTGCCAGCAGCTACGGGACAGGGGGCAAAGAGACCCAGTACTTC.

The chain has TRBV15 and TRBJ1-1, with TRBD1 matching over 8 bases. Trimming took 2 bases from V and 12 from J; bases not matched to a gene: 5. CDR1 is LNHNV, CDR2 YYDKDF, per germline (reference sequence). The CDR3 is 12 residues long. Here the CDR3 reads CATSRKGQGSFF. The CDR3 DNA follows: TGTGCCACCAGCAGAAAAGGACAGGGATCTTTCTTT.

V usage is TRBV15 and J usage is TRBJ2-3; perhaps TRBD1 as D (5 bases). Germline V gene sequence: CDR1 LNHNV, CDR2 YYDKDF (reference sequence). With 5 bases removed from V and 4 bases from J, the gap between germline ends came to 16 bases. The CDR3 runs 15 residues. CDR3 loop: CATSGTRVIADTQYF. Written as DNA, the CDR3 is TGTGCCACCAGCGGAACCAGGGTAATTGCAGATACGCAGTATTTT.

The chain uses TRBV6-5 and TRBJ1-4; perhaps TRBD1 as D (5 bases). Trimming took 0 bases from V and 6 from J, leaving 14 bases between them. The CDR3 runs to 16 residues. The germline V gene has CDR1 MNHEY and CDR2 SVGAGI. CDR3 region: CASSYSSTGGDEKLFF. CDR3 nucleotides: TGTGCCAGCAGTTACTCGTCTACAGGCGGCGATGAAAAACTGTTTTTT.

The V gene is TRBV19, the J gene TRBJ1-1; 7 nucleotides match TRBD1. From germline, CDR1 is LNHDA and CDR2 SQIVND (reference sequence). This CDR3 comprises 15 residues. With V trimmed by 5 bases and J by 7 bases, 13 bases remained unmatched. In nucleotides, the CDR3 is TGTGCCAGTAGTCGAGCTGACAGGGTTGGTGGTGAAGCTTTCTTT. Its protein product is CASSRADRVGGEAFF. Complete variable domain (other parts from reference TRBV19 and TRBJ1-1): DGGITQSPKYLFRKEGQNVTLSCEQNLNHDAMYWYRQDPGQGLRLIYYSQIVNDFQKGDIAEGYSVSREKKESFPLTVTSAQKNPTAFYLCASSRADRVGGEAFFGQGTRLTVV.